The rows below give T cell receptor beta chains drawn from one sample of a study of cytomegalovirus exposure and HLA in healthy donors. Profiling relied on immunoSEQ multiplex PCR, and the TCRdb table lists in-frame clones only, not all of them. This sample has 150,000 to 200,000 clones, with approximately 78% found just once. Sequencing was performed on PBMCs. The source of these receptors is a male donor in good health and CMV-seropositive. Both conserved end residues are trimmed from each CDR3. The order of the fields is D gene, V gene, CDR3 length, CDR3 protein. A D gene is named only where the DNA matches it firmly.

D gene: NA
V gene: TRBV4-1
CDR3 length: 11
CDR3 protein: ASSQDQQTVYT

D gene: NA
V gene: TRBV19
CDR3 length: 12
CDR3 protein: ASSIAGLGTEAF

D gene: TRBD2
V gene: TRBV5-1
CDR3 length: 14
CDR3 protein: ASSLTLAGDLDEQY

D gene: NA
V gene: TRBV19
CDR3 length: 14
CDR3 protein: ASSPLRGRSNSPLH

D gene: NA
V gene: TRBV7-2
CDR3 length: 13
CDR3 protein: ASSLDRVWGSPLH

D gene: NA
V gene: TRBV21-1
CDR3 length: 13
CDR3 protein: ASRKTSGRVSEQF

D gene: TRBD2
V gene: TRBV15
CDR3 length: 12
CDR3 protein: ATSFRTAGDEQY

D gene: TRBD1
V gene: TRBV5-1
CDR3 length: 16
CDR3 protein: ASSVPLDRGSNTGELF

D gene: TRBD2
V gene: TRBV20-1
CDR3 length: 9
CDR3 protein: SASGGDTQY

D gene: TRBD2
V gene: TRBV9
CDR3 length: 16
CDR3 protein: ASSVGPPSGVINYEQY

D gene: NA
V gene: TRBV5-4
CDR3 length: 12
CDR3 protein: ASSLEASNYGYT